This TCR beta chain was identified in a study of Ad26.COV2.S vaccination and SARS-CoV-2 variants. Turning to the study itself: Participants got Ad26.COV2.S intramuscularly, once or twice 56 days apart.

The V and J ends lost 4 bases and 10 bases, in that order; junction bases with no gene match: 11. The CDR3 extends over 15 amino acids. Per germline, CDR1 SGDLS and CDR2 YYNGEE. Treatment indicated: 15 to 20 received Ad26.COV2.S at low or high dose, single or two shots; five or six received placebo; per-sample allocation not given. Specimen acquisition occurred on day 63 following the initial vaccine or placebo injection. Built on an Ad26 vector, the vaccine expressed Wuhan-strain SARS-CoV-2 spike. A remark on this clone: The antigen is not known.

This table comes from immunoSEQ multiplex PCR, and its TCRdb copy is limited to in-frame clones, with some not included. The sample lists 300,000 to 450,000 clones, 85% occurring once. Findings and limits, study-wide: Whether participants received vaccine or placebo, their non-spike TCR breadth was similar.

V usage is TRBV9 and J usage is TRBJ1-6; 7 nucleotides match TRBD1. The sample here was peripheral blood, taken in a trial of Ad26.COV2.S vaccine versus placebo. The sequence came from a person aged 18-65 years who received the Ad26.COV2.S COVID-19 vaccine or a placebo. CDR3 sequence reads: CASSQGQVVGSPLHF. The CDR3 nucleotides are TGTGCCAGCAGCCAAGGACAGGTTGTGGGCTCACCCCTCCACTTT.